The sample holds a few counts of the clone carrying this TCR beta chain. This record comes from a study of patients and donors after allogeneic stem cell transplantation. TCRdb processed the RT-PCR reads anew with MiXCR; each CDR3 protein has one entry. Among 95,000 to 120,000 distinct CDR3 sequences, approximately 40% were seen once, and the ten largest hold roughly 30%. This CDR3 comprises 13 residues. Per the germline V gene, CDR1 is KGHDR and CDR2 is SFDVKD. V was shortened by 9 bases and J by 8 bases, with 16 bases between the two germline ends. The specimen was blood, either unsorted or a sorted T cell fraction (not recorded which). The receptor was derived from a human donor who was either an allogeneic HSCT recipient or a stem cell or donor lymphocyte infusion donor (not recorded which). It is not recorded whose cells these are; they may come from a transplant donor. V usage is TRBV24-1 and J usage is TRBJ1-5, with D possibly matching TRBD1 (5 bases). Here the CDR3 DNA reads TGTGCCACCGCCGGGACGCCCGAAGAGCCCCAGCATTTT. It yields the protein CATAGTPEEPQHF.